This TCR beta chain was captured by sequencing in a study of blood T cell repertoires in COVID-19. Study overall: Sources were T cells, B-cell-depleted T cells, or PBMCs; the material itself was cDNA or gDNA.

TCRdb keeps only in-frame clones here, not all; method: immunoSEQ multiplex PCR. The sample holds about 170,000 clones, about 90% seen once. The specimen sequenced was peripheral blood. The TCR comes from a man aged 30 to 45 with COVID-19, enrolled during active disease.

The CDR3 nucleotides read TGTGCCAGCAGCTTAGTAGGGGCAGATCAAGAGACCCAGTACTTC. It is translated as CASSLVGADQETQYF. The J gene is TRBJ2-5, the V gene TRBV7-7, with D possibly TRBD1 on 5 matching bases. The germline CDR1 and CDR2 sequences are SSHAT and FNYEAQ (reference sequence). The CDR3 runs to 15 residues. Trimming left V 1 base short and J 2 bases short, with 11 bases between.